This T cell receptor (beta chain) stems from a study of T cell responses to AZD1222 COVID-19 vaccine. Regarding the study as a whole: Only a handful of people who got AZD1222 tested seropositive at baseline. With two AZD1222 doses given, Spike-specific TCR breadth and depth both rose.

The assay was immunoSEQ multiplex PCR, and TCRdb's table has in-frame clones only and misses some. The sample has around 30,000 clones; 85% to 95% are singletons. Turning to this clone: Its antigen is undetermined.

V lost 3 bases and J lost 6; bases outside the gene matches: 4. Per germline, CDR1 MRHNA and CDR2 SNTAGT. This CDR3 is built from 14 residues. The sequences come from peripheral blood, collected on day 0 of AZD1222 vaccination. This sequence joins TRBV6-4 and TRBJ2-3, with TRBD2 identical over 9 bases. The receptor was derived from an adult in good health. The CDR3 is CASSESGGRDTQYF. Here the CDR3 DNA reads TGTGCCAGCAGTGAGAGCGGGGGGCGGGATACGCAGTATTTT.